This T cell receptor (beta chain) stems from a study of shared clonotypes between healthy human individuals. Overall study context: Each donor's CD4 naive and CD4 memory cells filled three plates apiece, CD8 naive two, and CD8 memory one.

Germline lookup yields CDR1 MDHEN and CDR2 SYDVKM. The CDR3 loop spans 14 amino acids. V lost 10 bases, J lost 3 bases, and 19 bases lay in between. Generated by immunoSEQ multiplex PCR, the TCRdb table keeps only in-frame clones and is missing some. The sample has around 1.1 million clones, around 78% seen once. The clonotype comes from a young man in good health. Some clones in this sample may be carry-over from other donors' samples. The J gene is TRBJ2-7, the V gene TRBV28; the D gene is possibly TRBD1 (5 bases). Sequencing was carried out using memory CD4+ T cells from PBMCs. As for subset: CD45RA-negative fraction. CDR3 residues: CATDGAPELYEQYF. CDR3 DNA: TGTGCCACCGATGGGGCCCCGGAACTCTACGAGCAGTACTTC.